The 18 T cell receptor beta chains below come from one sample, sequenced in a study of blood T cells in healthy people across ages. The use of a sample-barcoded 5' primer and a J-beta primer mix characterized a second PCR of 7 to 11 cycles. TCRdb re-called the 5' RACE reads through MiXCR, storing one row per CDR3 protein. The sample shows around 1,000,000 distinct CDR3 sequences, under 40% of them seen only once. Sequencing input: blood. These receptors all stem from a young man in good health.

This chain joins TRBV12-3 or TRBV12-4 and TRBJ2-5; 9 nucleotides align to TRBD1. V shed 6 bases and J 11 bases; nucleotides not matched to a gene: 10. This CDR3 has 13 amino acids. CDR3 sequence: CASREQGASEQYF. CDR3 DNA: TGTGCCAGCAGAGAACAGGGGGCCAGTGAGCAGTACTTC.

The genes are TRBV5-1 and TRBJ1-1, with a possible D match to TRBD1 (5 bases). CDR3 size: 15 residues. CDR1 is SGHRS, CDR2 YFSETQ, per germline. V lost 1 base and J 1 base, leaving 11 bases between the germline ends. The CDR3 sequence is CASSLWGRGNTEAFF. The CDR3 DNA sequence: TGCGCCAGCAGCTTGTGGGGACGCGGGAACACTGAAGCTTTCTTT. The full variable domain, with the rest looked up from reference TRBV5-1 and TRBJ1-1, is KAGVTQTPRYLIKTRGQQVTLSCSPISGHRSVSWYQQTPGQGLQFLFEYFSETQRNKGNFPGRFSGRQFSNSRSEMNVSTLELGDSALYLCASSLWGRGNTEAFFGQGTRLTVV.

The rearrangement links TRBV20-1 to TRBJ1-6; possibly TRBD1 for D (6 bases). V was cut by 5 bases and J by 3 bases, with 17 bases left in between. The CDR3 has 16 residues. Germline-derived CDR1 and CDR2 are DFQATT and SNEGSKA (reference sequence). The CDR3 loop is CSADQTGHFYNSPLHF. In DNA form, the CDR3 reads TGCAGTGCTGATCAGACAGGACACTTCTATAATTCACCCCTCCACTTT.

The chain recombines TRBV9 with TRBJ2-4; no reliable D call. The J call may be wrong; the DNA end is better matched by TRBJ2-5. The CDR3 has 14 residues. Germline CDR1 is SGDLS and CDR2 is YYNGEE. Here the CDR3 reads CASSNRPMGETQYF. The CDR3 DNA sequence: TGTGCCAGCAGTAACCGACCGATGGGAGAGACCCAGTACTTC.

This rearrangement joins TRBV4-2 to TRBJ2-3, with 10 bases identical to TRBD2. Losses at the gene ends were 5 bases for V and 6 bases for J; bases not matched to a gene: 14. CDR1 and CDR2 (germline): LGHNA, YNFKEQ. The CDR3 totals 17 residues. The CDR3 loop reads CASSEVFSGGPWDTQYF. CDR3 nucleotide sequence: TGTGCCAGCAGCGAGGTATTTAGCGGGGGGCCCTGGGATACGCAGTATTTT.

This clonotype appeared a few times. J is TRBJ1-2 and V is TRBV4-2; unclear D gene. Looked up from germline, CDR1 is LGHNA and CDR2 is YNFKEQ. V shed 0 bases and J shed 3 bases, with 17 bases lying between them. The CDR3 totals 17 residues. CDR3 nucleotides: TGTGCCAGCAGCCAAGATTTTTACCTTGTTGACTACTATGGCTACACCTTC. Translation gives CASSQDFYLVDYYGYTF.

This clonotype turned up a few times. The chain couples TRBV20-1 to TRBJ2-1; the D is unclear. The CDR3 loop spans 13 amino acids. Between the trimmed V and J ends, which lost 5 bases and 6 bases, there was a span of 14 bases. In germline, CDR1 is DFQATT, CDR2 SNEGSKA (reference sequence). The CDR3 DNA follows: TGCAGTGCTCCAAGCCCCCTCCGCAATGAGCAGTTCTTC. It is translated as CSAPSPLRNEQFF.

This chain joins TRBV28 and TRBJ2-7; 10 nucleotides match TRBD2. Per germline, CDR1 MDHEN and CDR2 SYDVKM. The trim removed 8 bases at V and 3 bases at J, leaving 7 bases unmatched. CDR3 length: 14 residues. CDR3 region: CASHGTSDFYEQYF. CDR3 DNA sequence: TGTGCCAGCCACGGGACTAGCGACTTCTACGAGCAGTACTTC. The full variable domain, its missing parts supplied by reference TRBV28 and TRBJ2-7, is DVKVTQSSRYLVKRTGEKVFLECVQDMDHENMFWYRQDPGLGLRLIYFSYDVKMKEKGDIPEGYSVSREKKERFSLILESASTNQTSMYLCASHGTSDFYEQYFGPGTRLTVT.

Of note for this clonotype: A far larger clone is off by one base, so a read error is likely. The chain combines TRBV7-3 with TRBJ1-1; D is undetermined. The CDR3 runs 13 residues. From germline, CDR1 is SGHTA and CDR2 FQGTGA. The DNA of the CDR3 is TGTGCCGGCAGCTTAGAGGGGAACACTGAAGCTTTCTTT. It codes for CAGSLEGNTEAFF. Complete variable domain (other parts from reference TRBV7-3 and TRBJ1-1): GAGVSQTPSNKVTEKGKYVELRCDPISGHTALYWYRQSLGQGPEFLIYFQGTGAADDSGLPNDRFFAVRPEGSVSTLKIQRTERGDSAVYLCAGSLEGNTEAFFGQGTRLTVV.

The chain uses TRBV12-3 or TRBV12-4 and TRBJ2-1, with D maybe TRBD2 (5 bases). V lost 7 bases to trimming and J lost 0 bases, with 13 bases between them. The CDR3 sequence is 15 residues long. Here the CDR3 DNA reads TGTGCCAGCACCTTGGAAGGGAGCTCCTACAATGAGCAGTTCTTC. Translated: CASTLEGSSYNEQFF.

This clonotype was seen at least ten times. The V gene is TRBV7-2, the J gene TRBJ2-1, with TRBD2 identical over 8 bases. This CDR3 comprises 13 residues. V shed 5 bases and J 9 bases; nucleotides not matched to a gene: 6. Germline V gene lookup returns CDR1 SGHTA and CDR2 FQGNSA. The CDR3 DNA follows: TGTGCCAGCAGCCTTAGCGGGGTAGGTGAGCAGTTCTTC. Its translation is CASSLSGVGEQFF.

This clonotype has a handful of counts. The chain has TRBV29-1 and TRBJ2-1; D possibly corresponds to TRBD1 (6 bases). The length of the CDR3 is 14 residues. V was clipped by 5 bases and J by 0 bases, with 11 bases between them. The germline gives CDR1 SQVTM, CDR2 ANQGSEA. CDR3 residues: CSVFGQYSYNEQFF. Here the CDR3 DNA reads TGCAGCGTTTTCGGACAGTACTCCTACAATGAGCAGTTCTTC.

This sequence joins TRBV7-2 and TRBJ2-1; maybe TRBD1 (6 bases). CDR3 length: 14 residues. Between the trimmed V and J ends, which lost 5 bases and 10 bases, there was a span of 18 bases. Germline V gene lookup returns CDR1 SGHTA and CDR2 FQGNSA. As DNA, the CDR3 is TGTGCCAGCAGCCCTGCGGGCAGGGGTAAAGAGCAGTTCTTC. The encoded protein is CASSPAGRGKEQFF. Drawing the rest from reference TRBV7-2 and TRBJ2-1, the complete variable domain is GAGVSQSPSNKVTEKGKDVELRCDPISGHTALYWYRQSLGQGLEFLIYFQGNSAPDKSGLPSDRFSAERTGGSVSTLTIQRTQQEDSAVYLCASSPAGRGKEQFFGPGTRLTVL.

This clonotype was found a few times. The J gene is TRBJ2-5, the V gene TRBV20-1, with TRBD1 matching 7 bases. The CDR3 totals 14 residues. Per germline, CDR1 DFQATT and CDR2 SNEGSKA (reference sequence). V trimming: 3 bases; J trimming: 2 bases; junction bases outside the gene matches: 6. As DNA, the CDR3 is TGCAGTGCTAGGGGGACAGTAATTCAAGAGACCCAGTACTTC. Translation: CSARGTVIQETQYF.

This clonotype was seen a handful of times. The J gene is TRBJ1-1, the V gene TRBV27; 7 bases match TRBD1. The CDR3 is 14 residues long. CDR1 and CDR2 from the germline V gene are MNHEY and SMNVEV (reference sequence). The trim removed 6 bases at V and 4 bases at J, leaving 8 bases unmatched. Written as DNA, the CDR3 is TGTGCCAGCAGCGGGACAGAGGAGGGCACTGAAGCTTTCTTT. Its translation: CASSGTEEGTEAFF.

Only a few counts were recorded for this clonotype. This sequence joins TRBV27 and TRBJ2-1, with 11 bases matching TRBD1. Per the germline V gene, CDR1 is MNHEY and CDR2 is SMNVEV (reference sequence). This CDR3 contains 23 residues. The junction had 23 bases not matched to a gene; V was cut back by 4 bases and J by 0 bases. CDR3: CASSYPSPLDRGRLTSSYNEQFF. The CDR3 bases are TGTGCCAGCAGTTACCCCTCTCCCCTGGACAGGGGGCGCCTGACGAGCTCCTACAATGAGCAGTTCTTC.

This rearrangement joins TRBV20-1 to TRBJ2-1; 9 bases fit TRBD2. Germline V gene sequence: CDR1 DFQATT, CDR2 SNEGSKA (reference sequence). This CDR3 has 15 amino acids. Trimming cost V 4 bases and J 8 bases; bases outside gene matches: 12. Written as DNA, the CDR3 is TGCAGTGCTACCCCACTAGCGGGCGTCCAGGATGAGCAGTTCTTC. Protein: CSATPLAGVQDEQFF.

Details on this clonotype: Relative to the germline gene, one junction end is altered; a read error may explain this. V is TRBV12-3 or TRBV12-4 and J is TRBJ1-2; TRBD1 agrees at 8 bases. The CDR3 consists of 12 residues. The CDR3 sequence is CVSGQGPYGYTF. DNA for the CDR3: TGTGTCAGCGGACAGGGCCCCTATGGCTACACCTTC.